This T cell receptor beta chain was found in a study of blood T cells in healthy people across ages. For the second PCR, which ran for roughly 7 to 11 cycles, a sample-barcoded 5' primer and a J-beta primer mix were used. In TCRdb, the 5' RACE reads were re-called with MiXCR into one record per CDR3 protein. The sample holds more than 800,000 distinct CDR3 sequences; 40% to 55% are singletons and the top ten take 18%. Germline assignment: CDR1 SGHRS and CDR2 YFSETQ. V was pared by 2 bases and J by 1 base, with 8 bases of the junction left unmatched. CDR3 length equals 17 residues. With respect to this clonotype: The antigen is unknown.

Overall study results and limits: The CMV status of each donor remained undetermined, and this could have confounded shifts in expanded clonotypes.

Sequenced: blood. The chain employs TRBV5-1 and TRBJ2-3, with 9 bases matching TRBD1. This sequence was found in a woman aged 60-70 years in good health. CDR3 DNA sequence: TGCGCCAGCAGCTTCCCGGGACAGGGAACGGGCACAGATACGCAGTATTTT. It specifies CASSFPGQGTGTDTQYF. The variable domain in full, with the rest retrieved from reference TRBV5-1 and TRBJ2-3, is KAGVTQTPRYLIKTRGQQVTLSCSPISGHRSVSWYQQTPGQGLQFLFEYFSETQRNKGNFPGRFSGRQFSNSRSEMNVSTLELGDSALYLCASSFPGQGTGTDTQYFGPGTRLTVL.